This is a list of T cell receptor beta chains from one sample in a study of cytomegalovirus exposure and HLA in healthy donors. Libraries were prepared by immunoSEQ multiplex PCR; TCRdb keeps only in-frame clonotypes and omits some of them. The sample comprises 100,000 or so clones, about 88% of which are singletons, and around 3.6% rests with the top ten. The sample comprised PBMCs. The source is a woman under 30 in good health and CMV-seropositive. The CDR3 runs from the conserved cysteine through the conserved F or W. D genes are given only for firm matches. A clone size is listed for some rows: how often the clone was seen (once, few, many), or a class if it is expanded.

d_gene	abundance	v_gene	j_gene	len	CDR3nt	CDR3aa
TRBD1	NA	TRBV9	TRBJ2-3	17	TGTGCCAGCAGCTACCGCGACCGGGACAGGAGCACAGATACGCAGTATTTT	CASSYRDRDRSTDTQYF
TRBD1	NA	TRBV9	TRBJ1-2	13	TGTGCCAGCAGCTCAGACAGGGACCATGGCTACACCTTC	CASSSDRDHGYTF
NA	NA	TRBV18	TRBJ1-2	15	TGTGCCAGCTCACAAAACCCGGACAGTGGCTATGGCTACACCTTC	CASSQNPDSGYGYTF
TRBD2	few	TRBV4-1	TRBJ2-2	17	TGCGCCAGCAGCCCGAATAGCGGGAGGGCCGGCACCGGGGAGCTGTTTTTT	CASSPNSGRAGTGELFF
TRBD1	NA	TRBV28	TRBJ1-5	17	TGTGCCAGCAGTTTAGACAGGGGGCCGTATAGCAATCAGCCCCAGCATTTT	CASSLDRGPYSNQPQHF
NA	NA	TRBV19	TRBJ2-1	14	TGTGCCAGTAGTATAGCCAGCTCCTACAATGAGCAGTTCTTC	CASSIASSYNEQFF
NA	NA	TRBV19	TRBJ2-3	17	TGTGCCAGTAGTATAGGGTCGGCTAGTCTCATGGCAGATACGCAGTATTTT	CASSIGSASLMADTQYF
TRBD2	NA	TRBV14	TRBJ2-7	16	TGTGCCAGCAGCCAAGAAGGTGGGAGGGAATACCACGAGCAGTACTTC	CASSQEGGREYHEQYF
TRBD1	NA	TRBV5-1	TRBJ1-1	17	TGCGCCAGCAGAGGAAGGACAGGGCTTTTAACGGATCGTAGGGCTTTCTTT	CASRGRTGLLTDRRAFF
TRBD2	NA	TRBV19	TRBJ2-3	15	TGTGCCAGTAGTCTGCGAGCGGGGCCCACAGATACGCAGTATTTT	CASSLRAGPTDTQYF
TRBD1	NA	TRBV19	TRBJ1-5	14	TGTGCCAGTACCGATGGGACAGGGACCCAGCCCCAGCATTTT	CASTDGTGTQPQHF
NA	NA	TRBV7-3	TRBJ2-2	14	TGTGCCAGCAGCTTAAGTCAGAACACCGGGGAGCTGTTTTTT	CASSLSQNTGELFF
TRBD2	NA	TRBV9	TRBJ2-1	17	TGTGCCAGCAGCGTAGGTGGACTAGCGGGAGTAGGGGATGAGCAGTTCTTC	CASSVGGLAGVGDEQFF
NA	NA	TRBV4-1	TRBJ1-5	20	TGCGCCAGCAGCCAAGTGGTTGGAGCAGGGGCCCTCAGCTCGGATCAGCCCCAGCATTTT	CASSQVVGAGALSSDQPQHF
NA	NA	TRBV7-8	TRBJ1-4	15	TGTGCCAGCAGCTTAATTCGGGGGGACTTGGGAAAACTGTTTTTT	CASSLIRGDLGKLFF
TRBD2	few	TRBV7-9	TRBJ2-5	15	TGTGCCAGCAGCCCCGGACTAGCAACCCAAGAGACCCAGTACTTC	CASSPGLATQETQYF
TRBD1	NA	TRBV5-1	TRBJ2-5	14	TGCGCCAGCAGCTTACAGGGGGCATTAGAGACCCAGTACTTC	CASSLQGALETQYF
NA	NA	TRBV4-1	TRBJ1-2	13	TGCGCCAGCAGCCCCGGGACAATCGGGGGCTACACCTTC	CASSPGTIGGYTF
TRBD1	NA	TRBV4-2	TRBJ2-2	16	TGTGCCAGCAGCCAAGACAGGGGGCTCGACACCGGGGAGCTGTTTTTT	CASSQDRGLDTGELFF
NA	NA	TRBV28	TRBJ2-4	13	TGTGCCAGCAGCCCCCCGTCGACATACATTCAGTACTTC	CASSPPSTYIQYF
TRBD2	NA	TRBV19	TRBJ2-1	14	TGTGCCAGTATCCCCAGCGGGAGTAGTTATGAGCAGTTCTTC	CASIPSGSSYEQFF
NA	NA	TRBV4-2	TRBJ1-4	14	TGTGCCAGCAGCCAAGCGGCAGGGCCCGAAAAACTGTTTTTT	CASSQAAGPEKLFF
NA	once	TRBV12-5	TRBJ2-7	15	TGTGCTAGTGGTTTGGTACTGGGAGTAGCCTACGAGCAGTACTTC	CASGLVLGVAYEQYF
NA	NA	TRBV7-3	TRBJ2-3	13	TGTGCCAGCAGCGGGGGGGCTACAGATACGCAGTATTTT	CASSGGATDTQYF
TRBD2	NA	TRBV9	TRBJ2-3	14	TGTGCCAGCAGCGTAGCGGGGGGGCGGGATACGCAGTATTTT	CASSVAGGRDTQYF
NA	NA	TRBV18	TRBJ1-2	11	TGTGCCAGCTCCTACTCCGATGGCTACACCTTC	CASSYSDGYTF
NA	NA	TRBV14	TRBJ2-5	16	TGTGCCAGCAGCCAAAAACGCGGCAGGGCATGGGAGACCCAGTACTTC	CASSQKRGRAWETQYF
NA	NA	TRBV10-3	TRBJ1-2	13	TGTGCCATCAGTGAGCGGGATGGCTATGGCTACACCTTC	CAISERDGYGYTF
NA	once	TRBV6-5	TRBJ1-5	14	TGTGCCAGCAGTCGACAGGCAAGCAATCAGCCCCAGCATTTT	CASSRQASNQPQHF
NA	NA	TRBV10-3	TRBJ2-2	13	TGTGCCATCTCCCTCCAGGGGACCGGGGAGCTGTTTTTT	CAISLQGTGELFF
NA	NA	TRBV5-6	TRBJ1-6	14	TGTGCCAGCAGCTTACAGGGAATTCGTTCACCCCTCCACTTT	CASSLQGIRSPLHF
NA	few	TRBV28	TRBJ2-7	15	TGTGCCAGCAGTTTAAGGCAGGGAGGAACCTACGAGCAGTACTTC	CASSLRQGGTYEQYF
TRBD1	NA	TRBV2	TRBJ1-1	16	TGTGCCAGCAGCCTAATCTACAGGGGGCGCGACACTGAAGCTTTCTTT	CASSLIYRGRDTEAFF
TRBD1	NA	TRBV27	TRBJ2-3	16	TGTGCCAGCAGTTTCTTAAGACAGGGGGGGCCAGATACGCAGTATTTT	CASSFLRQGGPDTQYF
TRBD1	NA	TRBV6-1	TRBJ1-4	13	TGTGCCAGCGACCGGGACAGGGGTGAAAAACTGTTTTTT	CASDRDRGEKLFF
NA	NA	TRBV19	TRBJ1-4	15	TGTGCCAGTAGTATTGGAAGGGTGCCGGGGGAAAAACTGTTTTTT	CASSIGRVPGEKLFF